This T cell receptor (beta chain) was observed in a study of T cell changes during pregnancy in multiple sclerosis. Germline V gene lookup returns CDR1 KGHSH and CDR2 LQKENI. After removal of 4 bases from V and 6 bases from J, the junction contained 8 bases not matched to a gene. CDR3 size: 16 residues. TCRdb keeps only in-frame clones here, not all; method: immunoSEQ multiplex PCR. The sample yields approximately 88,000 clones, 90% to 95% seen once. Sequencing was performed on peripheral blood, taken in the third trimester of pregnancy. The rearrangement joins TRBV18 to TRBJ1-5, with 11 bases aligning to TRBD1. This TCR came from a female donor with multiple sclerosis, enrolled in a pregnancy study. CDR3: CASSRTGTGGFQPQHF. CDR3 DNA sequence: TGTGCCAGCTCACGTACAGGGACAGGGGGATTTCAGCCCCAGCATTTT.